The 3 T cell receptor beta chains listed next were all sequenced from one sample in a study of yellow fever vaccine responses in identical twins. TCRdb re-called the RT-PCR reads through MiXCR, storing one row per CDR3 protein. The table records approximately 2,600 distinct CDR3 sequences, approximately 90% of them present only once. The sequencing used T cells from blood (PBMCs), unsorted or a sorted subset (not recorded which), collected before or after yellow fever vaccination (not recorded which). The receptors shown here come from a female donor who received the yellow fever vaccine.

V and J are TRBV6-5 and TRBJ2-1; no firm D call. Germline-derived CDR1 and CDR2 are MNHEY and SVGAGI. Deletions cut 0 bases from V and 6 bases from J, with 6 bases between. The CDR3 extends over 13 amino acids. The CDR3 sequence: CASSYSGTNEQFF. The CDR3 bases are TGTGCCAGCAGTTACTCGGGAACCAATGAGCAGTTCTTC.

The chain links TRBV28 to TRBJ2-5; D gene uncertain. Germline CDR1 is MDHEN and CDR2 is SYDVKM. Trimming took 4 bases from V and 0 from J, leaving 12 bases between them. The CDR3 covers 15 residues. CDR3 sequence: CASSSTLVYQETQYF. The CDR3 DNA reads TGTGCCAGCAGTTCCACACTTGTGTACCAAGAGACCCAGTACTTC.

J is TRBJ2-1 and V is TRBV11-1, with D uncertain. This CDR3 spans 15 amino acids. V lost 1 base and J lost 5, with 12 bases in between. Per the germline V gene, CDR1 is SGHAT and CDR2 is FQDESV (reference sequence). CDR3 DNA sequence: TGTGCCAGCAGCTTAGTGGACCCCGGCCACAATGAGCAGTTCTTC. This sequence encodes CASSLVDPGHNEQFF.